This note documents a single T cell receptor (beta chain) sequence. It was during active infection that Seattle patients were enrolled and then longitudinally followed. Original processing notes: Reference gene primer amplification in the assay estimated nucleated cell counts. Clones were sequenced by immunoSEQ multiplex PCR, and TCRdb holds only the in-frame ones, with some missing. V, J and clone size derive from that table, while D and trimming were established from the DNA sequence. The sample includes approximately 210,000 clones, around four fifths of them seen just once. The ends were cut back, 4 bases at V and 5 bases at J, with 12 bases in the middle. Germline V CDR1 and CDR2: KGHSH, LQKENI. The CDR3 is 14 amino acids. This specimen comes from a study of blood T cell repertoires in COVID-19. Study-level information: Samples taken during acute and convalescent COVID-19 were collected in the United States, Italy and Spain. T cells, B-cell-depleted T cells, or PBMCs supplied cDNA or gDNA.

Sequenced material: peripheral blood. This chain uses TRBV18 with TRBJ2-1; tentatively, D is TRBD2 (6 bases). The TCR was taken from a woman of 80 years or more with COVID-19, enrolled during active disease. The CDR3 coding sequence is TGTGCCAGCTCACTAGCGGTCCTAAACAATGAGCAGTTCTTC. Translation: CASSLAVLNNEQFF.